Below are 6 T cell receptor beta chains sequenced from a single sample in a study of shared clonotypes between healthy human individuals. TCRdb's copy holds only in-frame clones and misses some; the assay was immunoSEQ multiplex PCR. Here the sample spans fewer than 2.5 million clones, 93% being singletons. The material sequenced was naive CD4+ T cells from PBMCs. The subset is: CD45RA+ positively selected. Every receptor here comes from a man between 18 and 35 years old in good health. Some clones in this sample may be carry-over from other donors' samples.

The genes are TRBV5-1 and TRBJ2-7; 10 nucleotides match TRBD1. Germline V gene lookup returns CDR1 SGHRS and CDR2 YFSETQ. The junction had 4 bases not matched to a gene; V was cut back by 4 bases and J by 0 bases. The CDR3 is made up of 15 amino acids. CDR3 residues: CASSEGTGVSYEQYF. The DNA of the CDR3 is TGCGCCAGCAGCGAAGGGACAGGGGTCTCCTACGAGCAGTACTTC. Using reference TRBV5-1 and TRBJ2-7 for the parts outside the CDR3, the full variable domain is KAGVTQTPRYLIKTRGQQVTLSCSPISGHRSVSWYQQTPGQGLQFLFEYFSETQRNKGNFPGRFSGRQFSNSRSEMNVSTLELGDSALYLCASSEGTGVSYEQYFGPGTRLTVT.

This clone was seen a single time. The V call is TRBV7-8, the J call TRBJ2-5, with TRBD2 matching over 11 bases. With V trimmed by 5 bases and J by 1 base, 9 bases remained unmatched. This CDR3 is built from 17 residues. Germline V lookup: CDR1 SGHVS, CDR2 FQNEAQ. The CDR3 bases are TGTGCCAGCAGCGGACTAGCGGGTCCCGGGTCCCAAGAGACCCAGTACTTC. Its translation: CASSGLAGPGSQETQYF.

This chain connects TRBV7-2 to TRBJ2-7, with 8 bases aligning to TRBD2. The CDR3 contains 18 residues. Germline V CDR1 and CDR2: SGHTA, FQGNSA. J lost 4 bases, V lost 3 bases, and 17 bases had no gene match. Written as DNA, the CDR3 is TGTGCCAGCAGCTTCCGGGCGGGAGGACGAACTGGAATTTACGAGCAGTACTTC. This translates into CASSFRAGGRTGIYEQYF.

This chain connects TRBV27 to TRBJ1-4; 11 bases map to TRBD1. The trim removed 5 bases at V and 7 bases at J, leaving 18 bases unmatched. The CDR3 spans 19 residues. Germline V gives CDR1 MNHEY, CDR2 SMNVEV (reference sequence). CDR3 coding DNA: TGTGCCAGCAGTGAAGTGCCGGACAGGGGGCTGGGAGGACGTGAAAAACTGTTTTTT. Protein product: CASSEVPDRGLGGREKLFF.

The CDR3 DNA reads TGTGCCAGCAGCAAAGAGCGACGGACAGGCTTTGGATATAGCAATCAGCCCCAGCATTTT. Encoded protein: CASSKERRTGFGYSNQPQHF. This chain joins TRBV21-1 and TRBJ1-5; the listed D gene, TRBD1, was not tested against the DNA. TRBV21-1 is a pseudogene segment. The CDR3 loop spans 20 amino acids.

This clone was observed once. V is TRBV5-1 and J is TRBJ2-7; D possibly uses TRBD1 or TRBD2 (5 bases each). The V end lost 4 bases, the J end lost 6 bases, and 20 bases lay between the germline ends. CDR1 SGHRS and CDR2 YFSETQ come from the germline V gene. This CDR3 comprises 15 residues. CDR3 bases: TGCGCCAGCAGCCCTGGGACCGCAAACCGCGTCGAGCAGTACTTC. It translates to CASSPGTANRVEQYF.